Shown below are 19 T cell receptor beta chains from a single sample sequenced in a study of CD8 T cells in ankylosing spondylitis. In TCRdb, the 5' RACE reads were re-called with MiXCR into one record per CDR3 protein. This sample carries 200,000 to 300,000 distinct CDR3 sequences, approximately 11% of them seen once, and the ten largest clones take 6% to 8%. The sample comprised blood, either unsorted or a sorted T cell fraction (not recorded which). These receptors originate from a male donor with ankylosing spondylitis or in good health (not recorded which).

Ten or more counts support this clonotype. The CDR3 loop is CASSLGLAGSNEQFF. CDR3 nucleotides: TGTGCCAGCAGCTTGGGTCTAGCGGGGAGCAATGAGCAGTTCTTC. V and J are TRBV5-8 and TRBJ2-1, with 9 bases matching TRBD2. CDR1 and CDR2 from the germline V gene are SGHTS and YDEGEE. Trimming at V came to 0 bases and at J to 6 bases, leaving 4 bases not matched to a gene. The length of the CDR3 is 15 residues.

This clonotype was observed at least ten times. The chain carries TRBV5-6 and TRBJ2-3; D possibly corresponds to TRBD2 (6 bases). Trimming stripped 0 bases from V and 4 bases from J, with 12 bases between. Germline CDR1 SGHDT, CDR2 YYEEEE. The CDR3 totals 15 residues. The CDR3 loop is CASSLAGTRPDTQYF. CDR3 coding DNA: TGTGCCAGCAGCTTGGCAGGGACTCGGCCAGATACGCAGTATTTT.

The gene calls are TRBV7-9 and TRBJ1-2; 10 nucleotides align to TRBD1. CDR3 size: 15 residues. Trimming removed 2 bases from V and 7 bases from J; junction bases left unmatched: 7. Germline CDR1 and CDR2: SEHNR and FQNEAQ (reference sequence). CDR3 nucleotides: TGTGCCAGCAGCTTAACGGAGACAGGGGGCATTGGCTACACCTTC. Its protein product is CASSLTETGGIGYTF.

Concerning this clonotype: Just one base apart from a much larger clone, this may be a read error. The chain uses TRBV5-1 and TRBJ1-2; D is unclear. The CDR3 has 14 amino acids. V gave up 1 base and J gave up 5 bases, with 12 bases separating them. Per the germline V gene, CDR1 is SGHRS and CDR2 is YFSETQ. The CDR3 DNA is TGCGCCAGCAGCTTGAGGATAGCTTCTTATGGCTACACCTTC. Translated: CASSLRIASYGYTF. Variable domain in full (rest from reference TRBV5-1 and TRBJ1-2): KAGVTQTPRYLIKTRGQQVTLSCSPISGHRSVSWYQQTPGQGLQFLFEYFSETQRNKGNFPGRFSGRQFSNSRSEMNVSTLELGDSALYLCASSLRIASYGYTFGSGTRLTVV.

The J gene is TRBJ2-1, the V gene TRBV11-1, with D possibly TRBD1 on 5 matching bases. The CDR3 contains 12 residues. Between the trimmed V and J ends, which lost 8 bases and 10 bases, there was a span of 15 bases. Per the germline V gene, CDR1 is SGHAT and CDR2 is FQDESV (reference sequence). CDR3 loop: CASGFQGSEQFF. CDR3 in DNA: TGTGCCAGCGGGTTTCAGGGTTCCGAGCAGTTCTTC.

The gene calls are TRBV12-3 or TRBV12-4 and TRBJ1-2, with D hard to call. CDR3 size: 15 residues. The V end was cut by 1 base, the J end by 2 bases, with 11 bases between. The CDR3 DNA follows: TGTGCCAGCAGTTTAGGACTCGGATCCAACTATGGCTACACCTTC. This gives the protein CASSLGLGSNYGYTF.

This clonotype was counted between two and nine times. This rearrangement joins TRBV5-4 to TRBJ2-1, with D possibly called TRBD1 or TRBD2 (5 bases each). The CDR3 contains 13 residues. Germline assignment: CDR1 SGHNT and CDR2 YYREEE (reference sequence). V lost 4 bases, J lost 5 bases, and 10 bases lay in between. CDR3 nucleotides: TGTGCCAGCAGCCCAGAGGGGAACAATGAGCAGTTCTTC. As protein: CASSPEGNNEQFF.

The chain employs TRBV7-8 and TRBJ2-1; D gene uncertain. The germline V gene encodes CDR1 SGHVS and CDR2 FQNEAQ. CDR3 length equals 15 residues. Between the trimmed V and J ends, which lost 2 bases and 4 bases, there was a span of 12 bases. The DNA of the CDR3 is TGTGCCAGCAGCTTAACATCTTCTGGGTACAATGAGCAGTTCTTC. Its translation is CASSLTSSGYNEQFF.

This clonotype was detected many times. The rearrangement links TRBV20-1 to TRBJ2-7, with TRBD2 matching 9 bases. The CDR3 has 13 residues. Germline CDR1 DFQATT, CDR2 SNEGSKA (reference sequence). After removal of 3 bases from V and 4 bases from J, the junction contained 4 bases not matched to a gene. The CDR3 sequence is CSASRSGGYEQYF. Here the CDR3 DNA reads TGCAGTGCTAGCCGGAGCGGGGGGTACGAGCAGTACTTC.

The rearrangement joins TRBV18 to TRBJ1-2, with D possibly matching TRBD1 (5 bases). V was shortened by 1 base and J by 4 bases, with 19 bases between the two germline ends. The CDR3 extends over 17 amino acids. From germline, CDR1 is KGHSH and CDR2 LQKENI. The chain's CDR3 is CASSPLSRDTIVYGYTF. The DNA of the CDR3 is TGTGCCAGCTCACCACTTAGCAGGGATACGATTGTCTATGGCTACACCTTC.

The CDR3 region has the DNA TGTGCCTGGACAGGGTACAATGAGCAGTTCTTC. It translates to CAWTGYNEQFF. The chain has TRBV30 and TRBJ2-1, with D possibly TRBD1 on 5 matching bases. CDR1 and CDR2 (germline): GTSNPN, SVGIG (reference sequence). This CDR3 spans 11 amino acids. Trimming removed 4 bases from V and 4 bases from J, with 5 bases in between.

This clonotype was recorded a few times. The rearrangement uses TRBV4-1 and TRBJ2-6, with no clear D. V gave up 0 bases and J gave up 4 bases, with 16 bases separating them. The CDR3 is 18 residues long. Germline assignment: CDR1 MGHRA and CDR2 YSYEKL. The CDR3 DNA sequence: TGCGCCAGCAGCCAAGAAGTACTTGGTCTGGCCGGGGCCAACGTCCTGACTTTC. This encodes CASSQEVLGLAGANVLTF.

The sample holds many counts of this clonotype. The chain links TRBV20-1 to TRBJ2-7, with 10 bases matching TRBD1. With V trimmed by 5 bases and J by 2 bases, 12 bases remained unmatched. Looked up from germline, CDR1 is DFQATT and CDR2 is SNEGSKA (reference sequence). The CDR3 is 16 residues long. The CDR3 loop reads CSALLTGTGEPYEQYF. The CDR3 DNA reads as TGCAGTGCTTTGCTCACCGGGACAGGGGAGCCCTACGAGCAGTACTTC.

This clonotype was recorded at least ten times. The chain links TRBV5-1 to TRBJ2-3, with D unresolved. The CDR3 is 14 amino acids. Trimming stripped 0 bases from V and 4 bases from J, with 9 bases between. The germline gives CDR1 SGHRS, CDR2 YFSETQ. This chain's CDR3 is CASSLAASPDTQYF. The CDR3 DNA follows: TGCGCCAGCAGCTTGGCGGCATCGCCAGATACGCAGTATTTT.

This sequence joins TRBV5-1 and TRBJ1-1; D gene uncertain. V gave up 3 bases and J gave up 2 bases, with 14 bases separating them. The CDR3 totals 15 residues. The germline V gene encodes CDR1 SGHRS and CDR2 YFSETQ. The CDR3 nucleotides are TGCGCCAGCAGCTCGCCCCTGCAGGCTAACACTGAAGCTTTCTTT. Residues: CASSSPLQANTEAFF.

This clonotype was counted only a few times. The genes are TRBV10-3 and TRBJ2-3; TRBD2 aligns across 9 bases. The V gene end was trimmed by 0 bases and the J gene end by 5 bases; junction bases not matched to a gene: 15. Germline CDR1 is ENHRY and CDR2 is SYGVKD. The CDR3 covers 19 residues. The CDR3 region has the DNA TGTGCCATCAGTGAGTCGTCTAGTAGCGGGGGCCGGGGTAGAGATACGCAGTATTTT. It encodes CAISESSSSGGRGRDTQYF.

This clonotype was observed a few times. V and J are TRBV28 and TRBJ2-7; the D gene could be TRBD1 or TRBD2 (5 bases each). Germline-derived CDR1 and CDR2 are MDHEN and SYDVKM. Trimming shortened V by 11 bases and J by 5 bases, and 19 bases separated the two germline ends. The CDR3 sequence is 13 residues long. The CDR3 is CARLREGNHEQYF. DNA of the CDR3: TGTGCCCGACTCCGAGAGGGGAACCACGAGCAGTACTTC.

This clonotype was counted at least ten times. The gene calls are TRBV15 and TRBJ2-2, with TRBD2 identical over 8 bases. This CDR3 spans 18 amino acids. Trimming cost V 6 bases and J 1 base; bases outside gene matches: 13. Germline V gene lookup returns CDR1 LNHNV and CDR2 YYDKDF (reference sequence). CDR3 sequence reads: CATSGLAGGPQNTGELFF. DNA of the CDR3: TGTGCCACCAGTGGTCTTGCGGGAGGCCCCCAGAACACCGGGGAGCTGTTTTTT.

This clonotype was seen repeatedly, ten times or more. The CDR3 sequence is CASSESSGPYREGGTDTQYF. The CDR3 DNA reads as TGTGCCAGCAGTGAATCTTCAGGGCCTTACAGGGAGGGAGGCACAGATACGCAGTATTTT. This chain connects TRBV25-1 to TRBJ2-3; D possibly corresponds to TRBD2 (7 bases). The CDR3 consists of 20 residues. V lost 1 base to trimming and J lost 1 base, with 24 bases between them. Germline V gene lookup returns CDR1 MGHDK and CDR2 SYGVNS.